This is a list of T cell receptor beta chains from one sample in a study of T cell responses to AZD1222 COVID-19 vaccine. Sequencing was performed with immunoSEQ multiplex PCR; in TCRdb, only in-frame clones are kept and a portion is missing. The sample has roughly 79,000 clones, around 73% seen once. Source: peripheral blood, taken on day 0 of AZD1222 vaccination. The source is an adult in good health. CDR3s include the opening cysteine and the closing phenylalanine or tryptophan. D genes are given only for firm matches. Clone size is not always given. Where it is, it says once, few, many or a class for expanded clones.

cdr3_length: 13
d_call: TRBD1
clone_size: NA
j_call: TRBJ1-3
v_call: TRBV10-2
cdr3_nt: TGCGCCAGCAGTGGGGACAGGGGGAACACCATATATTTT
cdr3_aa: CASSGDRGNTIYF

cdr3_length: 15
d_call: TRBD1
clone_size: once
j_call: TRBJ2-3
v_call: TRBV18
cdr3_nt: TGTGCCAGCTCATCTCAAGACAGGGCGGATGATACGCAGTATTTT
cdr3_aa: CASSSQDRADDTQYF

cdr3_length: 14
d_call: NA
clone_size: NA
j_call: TRBJ2-3
v_call: TRBV21-1
cdr3_nt: TGTGCCAGCAGCATCGTCAGGGGGACAGATACGCAGTATTTT
cdr3_aa: CASSIVRGTDTQYF

cdr3_length: 14
d_call: NA
clone_size: NA
j_call: TRBJ1-1
v_call: TRBV18
cdr3_nt: TGTGCCAGCTCACCAAACCCCCTGAACACTGAAGCTTTCTTT
cdr3_aa: CASSPNPLNTEAFF

cdr3_length: 19
d_call: TRBD1
clone_size: once
j_call: TRBJ1-3
v_call: TRBV27
cdr3_nt: TGTGCCAGCAGTTTATCCGGGACAGGGGCCCTAGGACCCGGGGCCACCATATATTTT
cdr3_aa: CASSLSGTGALGPGATIYF

cdr3_length: 13
d_call: NA
clone_size: NA
j_call: TRBJ2-4
v_call: TRBV19
cdr3_nt: TGTGCCAGTTCTCGACAGGGAGGAAACATTCAGTACTTC
cdr3_aa: CASSRQGGNIQYF

cdr3_length: 14
d_call: TRBD1
clone_size: once
j_call: TRBJ2-1
v_call: TRBV4-2
cdr3_nt: TGTGCCAGCAGCCAAGTTACAGGGGACAATGAGCAGTTCTTC
cdr3_aa: CASSQVTGDNEQFF

cdr3_length: 11
d_call: NA
clone_size: NA
j_call: TRBJ2-7
v_call: TRBV6-1
cdr3_nt: TGTGCCAGCAGTGAAGTTGAGGAGCAGTACTTC
cdr3_aa: CASSEVEEQYF

cdr3_length: 12
d_call: NA
clone_size: NA
j_call: TRBJ1-1
v_call: TRBV5-6
cdr3_nt: TGTGCCAGCAGCTTGGTAGGAGGGGAAGCTTTCTTT
cdr3_aa: CASSLVGGEAFF

cdr3_length: 15
d_call: NA
clone_size: NA
j_call: TRBJ2-1
v_call: TRBV11-2
cdr3_nt: TGTGCCAGCAGCTTGGGGGCCCTCTCCTACAATGAGCAGTTCTTC
cdr3_aa: CASSLGALSYNEQFF

cdr3_length: 13
d_call: NA
clone_size: NA
j_call: TRBJ1-1
v_call: TRBV7-9
cdr3_nt: TGTGCCAGCAGCTTAGCGAGAGGAAATGAAGCTTTCTTT
cdr3_aa: CASSLARGNEAFF

cdr3_length: 16
d_call: TRBD2
clone_size: NA
j_call: TRBJ2-2
v_call: TRBV28
cdr3_nt: TGTGCCAGCCTTTGGTCTAGCGGGGTCCCCACCGGGGAGCTGTTTTTT
cdr3_aa: CASLWSSGVPTGELFF

cdr3_length: 13
d_call: NA
clone_size: few
j_call: TRBJ2-2
v_call: TRBV28
cdr3_nt: TGTGCCAGCACCGGTGGAGCCCCCGGGGAGCTGTTTTTT
cdr3_aa: CASTGGAPGELFF

cdr3_length: 16
d_call: TRBD1
clone_size: NA
j_call: TRBJ1-2
v_call: TRBV7-2
cdr3_nt: TGTGCCAGCAGCTCCCATCCCGGGACAGCTCTATATGGCTACACCTTC
cdr3_aa: CASSSHPGTALYGYTF

cdr3_length: 14
d_call: TRBD2
clone_size: NA
j_call: TRBJ2-1
v_call: TRBV4-1
cdr3_nt: TGCGCCAGCAGCCAGATAAGCGGGAGGGATGAGCAGTTCTTC
cdr3_aa: CASSQISGRDEQFF

cdr3_length: 13
d_call: TRBD2
clone_size: NA
j_call: TRBJ2-5
v_call: TRBV2
cdr3_nt: TGTGCCAGCCCGGTCGGAGGGCCTAGCGGAAAGTACTTC
cdr3_aa: CASPVGGPSGKYF

cdr3_length: 20
d_call: TRBD2
clone_size: NA
j_call: TRBJ2-1
v_call: TRBV13
cdr3_nt: TGTGCCAGCAGTCCTTTCCTGGGACTAGCGGGAGGGCGGATGTACAATGAGCAGTTCTTC
cdr3_aa: CASSPFLGLAGGRMYNEQFF

cdr3_length: 19
d_call: TRBD2
clone_size: NA
j_call: TRBJ2-1
v_call: TRBV9
cdr3_nt: TGTGCCAGCAGCGCAAACCCCGGGACTAGCGGGAGTTATCGCAATGAGCAGTTCTTC
cdr3_aa: CASSANPGTSGSYRNEQFF

cdr3_length: 13
d_call: NA
clone_size: NA
j_call: TRBJ1-5
v_call: TRBV3-1/TRBV3-2
cdr3_nt: TGTGCCAGCAGCCAGATGGGCAATCAGCCCCAGCATTTT
cdr3_aa: CASSQMGNQPQHF

cdr3_length: 13
d_call: NA
clone_size: NA
j_call: TRBJ1-3
v_call: TRBV11-2
cdr3_nt: TGTGCCAGCAGCTTCCAGGCTGGAAACACCATATATTTT
cdr3_aa: CASSFQAGNTIYF

cdr3_length: 14
d_call: TRBD1
clone_size: NA
j_call: TRBJ1-4
v_call: TRBV11-2
cdr3_nt: TGTGCCAGCAGCGCAGGACAGGGGTATGAAAAACTGTTTTTT
cdr3_aa: CASSAGQGYEKLFF

cdr3_length: 13
d_call: NA
clone_size: few
j_call: TRBJ2-7
v_call: TRBV7-2
cdr3_nt: TGTGCCAGCAGCTTAGCGCTCGGGGACGAGCAGTACTTC
cdr3_aa: CASSLALGDEQYF

cdr3_length: 12
d_call: TRBD1
clone_size: NA
j_call: TRBJ2-7
v_call: TRBV11-2
cdr3_nt: TGTGCCAGCAGCCAGGACAGGGACGAGCAGTACTTC
cdr3_aa: CASSQDRDEQYF

cdr3_length: 15
d_call: TRBD2
clone_size: NA
j_call: TRBJ2-5
v_call: TRBV30
cdr3_nt: TGTGCCTGGAGTGTTATGGGGGGGGGACAAGAGACCCAGTACTTC
cdr3_aa: CAWSVMGGGQETQYF

cdr3_length: 18
d_call: NA
clone_size: NA
j_call: TRBJ2-6
v_call: TRBV21-1
cdr3_nt: TGTGCCAGCAGCAAAGCGCAGCAGGGGGCCCCTGGGGCCAACGTCCTGACTTTC
cdr3_aa: CASSKAQQGAPGANVLTF

cdr3_length: 14
d_call: TRBD1
clone_size: once
j_call: TRBJ2-7
v_call: TRBV30
cdr3_nt: TGTGCCTGGAGGTCCGGGACAGGGGTATACGAGCAGTACTTC
cdr3_aa: CAWRSGTGVYEQYF

cdr3_length: 12
d_call: NA
clone_size: NA
j_call: TRBJ2-3
v_call: TRBV29-1
cdr3_nt: TGCAGCGTTGATGTCTACACAGATACGCAGTATTTT
cdr3_aa: CSVDVYTDTQYF

cdr3_length: 14
d_call: NA
clone_size: NA
j_call: TRBJ1-4
v_call: TRBV5-6
cdr3_nt: TGTGCCAGCAGCTTCAGCGGATTAGGCGAAAAACTGTTTTTT
cdr3_aa: CASSFSGLGEKLFF

cdr3_length: 13
d_call: NA
clone_size: few
j_call: TRBJ1-1
v_call: TRBV6-5
cdr3_nt: TGTGCCAGCAGTTATTCCGTGGACACTGAAGCTTTCTTT
cdr3_aa: CASSYSVDTEAFF

cdr3_length: 15
d_call: TRBD1
clone_size: NA
j_call: TRBJ1-2
v_call: TRBV6-5
cdr3_nt: TGTGCCAGCAGTTACGCATGGACAGGGGGGCATGGCTACACCTTC
cdr3_aa: CASSYAWTGGHGYTF

cdr3_length: 19
d_call: NA
clone_size: NA
j_call: TRBJ2-6
v_call: TRBV11-2
cdr3_nt: TGTGCCAGCAGCGCATTGCCCGGACAGAGAAACTCTGGGGCCAACGTCCTGACTTTC
cdr3_aa: CASSALPGQRNSGANVLTF

cdr3_length: 14
d_call: NA
clone_size: NA
j_call: TRBJ1-5
v_call: TRBV28
cdr3_nt: TGTGCCAGCACCATAAAATCGATGGGTCAGCCCCAGCATTTT
cdr3_aa: CASTIKSMGQPQHF

cdr3_length: 15
d_call: NA
clone_size: NA
j_call: TRBJ2-7
v_call: TRBV11-2
cdr3_nt: TGTGCCAGCAGCTTAGCCCCTCAGGGGCCCTACGAGCAGTACTTC
cdr3_aa: CASSLAPQGPYEQYF

cdr3_length: 17
d_call: TRBD2
clone_size: NA
j_call: TRBJ2-5
v_call: TRBV5-1
cdr3_nt: TGCGCCAGCAGCCTGACGGTAGCGGGAGGGCCCGGCGAGACCCAGTACTTC
cdr3_aa: CASSLTVAGGPGETQYF

cdr3_length: 12
d_call: NA
clone_size: NA
j_call: TRBJ1-2
v_call: TRBV19
cdr3_nt: TGTGCCAGTAGTACCAACAGCTATGGCTACACCTTC
cdr3_aa: CASSTNSYGYTF

cdr3_length: 11
d_call: NA
clone_size: NA
j_call: TRBJ2-1
v_call: TRBV20-1
cdr3_nt: TGCAGTGCTAGTTTCTGGGATGAGCAGTTCTTC
cdr3_aa: CSASFWDEQFF

cdr3_length: 15
d_call: NA
clone_size: NA
j_call: TRBJ2-2
v_call: TRBV11-3
cdr3_nt: TGTGCCAGCAATACAGGGACTACGAACACCGGGGAGCTGTTTTTT
cdr3_aa: CASNTGTTNTGELFF

cdr3_length: 16
d_call: NA
clone_size: NA
j_call: TRBJ1-4
v_call: TRBV7-9
cdr3_nt: TGTGCCAGCAGCTTCCGCGGCCTTACATTTAATGAAAAACTGTTTTTT
cdr3_aa: CASSFRGLTFNEKLFF

cdr3_length: 14
d_call: TRBD1
clone_size: few
j_call: TRBJ1-6
v_call: TRBV5-1
cdr3_nt: TGCGCCAGCAGCTTCCAGGGGGATAATTCACCCCTCCACTTT
cdr3_aa: CASSFQGDNSPLHF

cdr3_length: 11
d_call: NA
clone_size: NA
j_call: TRBJ1-2
v_call: TRBV29-1
cdr3_nt: TGCAGCGTTGCAGGGAACTATGGCTACACCTTC
cdr3_aa: CSVAGNYGYTF

cdr3_length: 15
d_call: NA
clone_size: NA
j_call: TRBJ1-1
v_call: TRBV6-5
cdr3_nt: TGTGCCAGCACTTATGGAAGGGGCCTGAACACTGAAGCTTTCTTT
cdr3_aa: CASTYGRGLNTEAFF

cdr3_length: 15
d_call: TRBD1
clone_size: few
j_call: TRBJ2-7
v_call: TRBV19
cdr3_nt: TGTGCCAGTAGTATAGGGGGACAGGGAACCTACGAGCAGTACTTC
cdr3_aa: CASSIGGQGTYEQYF

cdr3_length: 13
d_call: TRBD2
clone_size: NA
j_call: TRBJ2-7
v_call: TRBV7-2
cdr3_nt: TGTGCCAGCACGCTAGCGGGAGGGGCCGAGCAGTACTTC
cdr3_aa: CASTLAGGAEQYF

cdr3_length: 12
d_call: NA
clone_size: NA
j_call: TRBJ1-6
v_call: TRBV5-4
cdr3_nt: TGTGCCAGCAGCTTCCCGGGATCACCCCTCCACTTT
cdr3_aa: CASSFPGSPLHF

cdr3_length: 12
d_call: NA
clone_size: NA
j_call: TRBJ2-5
v_call: TRBV10-3
cdr3_nt: TGTGCCATCAGTAGGGAGCAAGAGACCCAGTACTTC
cdr3_aa: CAISREQETQYF

cdr3_length: 12
d_call: NA
clone_size: NA
j_call: TRBJ2-7
v_call: TRBV28
cdr3_nt: TGTGCCACCCAGGATCTCCCCTACGAGCAGTACTTC
cdr3_aa: CATQDLPYEQYF

cdr3_length: 14
d_call: TRBD1
clone_size: NA
j_call: TRBJ1-2
v_call: TRBV5-6
cdr3_nt: TGTGCCAGCAGAGAGACAGGGGGCGACTATGGCTACACCTTC
cdr3_aa: CASRETGGDYGYTF

cdr3_length: 15
d_call: TRBD1
clone_size: NA
j_call: TRBJ1-6
v_call: TRBV5-4
cdr3_nt: TGTGCCAGCAGCTCGCAGGGGGCTTTGGATTCACCCCTCCACTTT
cdr3_aa: CASSSQGALDSPLHF

cdr3_length: 13
d_call: NA
clone_size: NA
j_call: TRBJ1-1
v_call: TRBV6-5
cdr3_nt: TGTGCCAGCAGTTTACAGGGAGGCACTGAAGCTTTCTTT
cdr3_aa: CASSLQGGTEAFF

cdr3_length: 16
d_call: NA
clone_size: NA
j_call: TRBJ1-4
v_call: TRBV4-3
cdr3_nt: TGCGCCAGCAGCCAAGAGGGGGTAGGGGCTAATGAAAAACTGTTTTTT
cdr3_aa: CASSQEGVGANEKLFF